These 11 T cell receptor beta chains were sequenced from one sample in a study of tumor-infiltrating lymphocytes in primary liver carcinoma. From 450 to 550 ng total RNA, TCR beta cDNA was generated with a primer in the constant region. The TCR beta library was amplified through three nested multiplex PCR rounds in a modified ARM-PCR procedure. PCR rounds one and two used TRBV1-TRBV30 forward primers with a C-beta reverse primer for around 11 cycles each. TCRdb re-analysed the multiplex PCR reads in MiXCR, keeping a single row per CDR3 protein. Of fewer than 30,000 distinct CDR3 sequences detected, nearly 80% appear once; the ten largest clones hold approximately 45%. Total RNA and DNA came together from approximately 20-30 mg of bulk tissue without cell sorting. Specimen: liver tumor tissue from sampling region 3. Subset noted: tumor region T3, left-lateral pole. The receptors here all came from a man aged 35-49 years with primary liver carcinoma and hepatitis B virus infection.

On this clonotype itself: The conserved phenylalanine or tryptophan is not found at the CDR3 terminus, so this likely reflects a read error. No DNA is shown, since the ends of the CDR3 on it are uncertain; the CDR3 is the one TCRdb lists. The V call is TRBV29-1, the J call TRBJ2-6. The germline CDR1 and CDR2 sequences are SQVTM and ANQGSEA. Both ends counted, the CDR3 spans 14 residues. CDR3 sequence reads: CNVEDTLSANVLTV.

Regarding this clonotype: A read error may explain this, as a much larger clone is one base away. The chain links TRBV11-1 to TRBJ2-7, with D unresolved. Germline assignment: CDR1 SGHAT and CDR2 FQDESV (reference sequence). The CDR3 runs 12 residues. CDR3 loop: CDSSFMGYEQYF. CDR3 bases: TGTGACAGCAGCTTCATGGGTTACGAGCAGTACTTC.

The sample holds many counts of this clonotype. V is TRBV28 and J is TRBJ2-2, with unresolved D. The germline CDR1 and CDR2 sequences are MDHEN and SYDVKM. V was cut by 6 bases and J by 5 bases, with 4 bases left in between. This CDR3 has 11 residues. CDR3 sequence reads: CASRETGELFF. In DNA, the CDR3 is TGTGCCAGCAGAGAGACCGGGGAGCTGTTTTTT.

This clonotype was recorded many times. The chain recombines TRBV5-1 with TRBJ2-2; TRBD1 might be the D (6 bases). The V gene lost 1 base and the J gene lost 1 base, with 11 bases spanning the gap. The V gene's germline CDR1 is SGHRS and CDR2 YFSETQ. CDR3 size: 16 residues. CDR3: CASSLLWTVNTGELFF. Here the CDR3 DNA reads TGCGCCAGCAGCTTGTTATGGACAGTGAACACCGGGGAGCTGTTTTTT.

Regarding this clonotype: At one boundary the junction diverges from the germline segment, which might be a read error. The rearrangement uses TRBV28 and TRBJ2-1; 8 nucleotides line up with TRBD2. Germline V gives CDR1 MDHEN, CDR2 SYDVKM. The CDR3 loop spans 15 amino acids. Written as DNA, the CDR3 is TGCGCCAGTAGTTCTCAAGCGGGAGTATACGATGAGCAGTTCTTC. Amino acids: CASSSQAGVYDEQFF.

Concerning this clonotype: One end of the junction varies from germline; a read error may be responsible. J is TRBJ2-7 and V is TRBV11-2; TRBD1 aligns across 8 bases. CDR1 and CDR2 from the germline V gene are SGHAT and FQNNGV. The CDR3 contains 16 residues. CDR3 amino acids: CACSFIQGVIHDEQYF. Here the CDR3 DNA reads TGTGCCTGCAGCTTCATACAGGGGGTCATACATGACGAGCAGTACTTC.

With regard to this clonotype: At one boundary the junction diverges from the germline segment, which might be a read error. V usage is TRBV11-2 and J usage is TRBJ2-3; 9 bases agree with TRBD2. This CDR3 contains 18 residues. Per the germline V gene, CDR1 is SGHAT and CDR2 is FQNNGV. This CDR3 reads CASSLAGATSSSTNTQYF. DNA of the CDR3: TGTGCCAGTAGCTTAGCGGGGGCCACTTCGTCAAGCACAAATACGCAGTATTTT.

As to this clonotype: Because the CDR3 is missing its conserved closing phenylalanine or tryptophan, this is likely a read error. J is TRBJ2-4 and V is TRBV6-2 or TRBV6-3; possibly TRBD2 for D (6 bases). Germline-derived CDR1 and CDR2 are MNHEY and SVGEGT. The CDR3 loop spans 14 amino acids. The CDR3 loop is CASSLELAKNIQYS. In DNA form, the CDR3 reads TGTGCTAGCAGTTTGGAACTAGCCAAAAACATCCAGTACTCC.

Remarks on this clonotype: A clone one base away is much larger, so this may be a read error. The rearrangement links TRBV11-2 to TRBJ1-2, with D possibly TRBD1 on 5 matching bases. Germline CDR1 reads SGHAT; CDR2 reads FQNNGV. V was shortened by 5 bases and J by 2 bases, with 18 bases between the two germline ends. The CDR3 has 16 amino acids. The CDR3 coding sequence is TGTGCCAGCAGCCCGCGGGGCGGCGATTGGAACTATGGCTACACCTTC. It specifies CASSPRGGDWNYGYTF.

J is TRBJ2-3 and V is TRBV4-2; D call uncertain. V was trimmed by 0 bases and J by 4 bases, leaving 11 bases between them. Germline lookup yields CDR1 LGHNA and CDR2 YNFKEQ. This CDR3 comprises 15 residues. CDR3 sequence reads: CASSQEDGVADTQYF. Here the CDR3 DNA reads TGTGCCAGCAGCCAAGAGGATGGAGTGGCAGATACGCAGTATTTT.

In this sample, this clonotype turned up once. Because it lacks the conserved phenylalanine or tryptophan at the end, this CDR3 is likely a read error. The chain joins TRBV7-8 to TRBJ2-3; 7 bases fit TRBD1. This CDR3 region has 16 residues. Germline V gives CDR1 SGHVS, CDR2 FQNEAQ. DNA of the CDR3: TGTGCCAGCAGCATAGCAAACAGGGGCCCGGCAGATACGCAGTATTAT. As protein: CASSIANRGPADTQYY.